These 15 T cell receptor beta chains were all obtained from the same sample, sequenced in a study of cytomegalovirus exposure and HLA in healthy donors. The PCR ran on 60 Vbeta and 13 Jbeta primers. Measured with immunoSEQ multiplex PCR; TCRdb has only the in-frame clones, and not every one. The repertoire holds fewer than 150,000 clones, with 80% as singletons. The sequenced material came from PBMCs. These receptors all stem from a male donor in good health and CMV-seronegative.

The rearrangement joins TRBV28 to TRBJ1-5; D unresolved. Trimming took 8 bases from V and 7 from J, leaving 15 bases between them. Germline-derived CDR1 and CDR2 are MDHEN and SYDVKM. CDR3 size: 13 residues. CDR3 coding DNA: TGTGCCAGCGGGAGTGAAAGGAGGCAGCCCCAGCATTTT. It translates to CASGSERRQPQHF.

This chain uses TRBV7-9 with TRBJ1-2; D is undetermined. This CDR3 has 15 amino acids. Germline V gene data show CDR1 as SEHNR and CDR2 as FQNEAQ (reference sequence). Trimming removed 2 bases at V and 8 bases at J, with 18 bases between. The CDR3 DNA reads TGTGCCAGCAGCTTAACCAATCTTAACCCCAGAGGCTACACCTTC. It yields the protein CASSLTNLNPRGYTF.

V usage is TRBV6-1 and J usage is TRBJ1-1, with D tentatively TRBD1 (5 bases). Per germline, CDR1 MNHNS and CDR2 SASEGT. This CDR3 comprises 13 residues. Trimming removed 7 bases from V and 0 bases from J, with 9 bases in between. CDR3 bases: TGTGCCAGCATTTGGGACTTGAACACTGAAGCTTTCTTT. As protein: CASIWDLNTEAFF.

The chain couples TRBV10-3 to TRBJ2-7; no definite D call. The length of the CDR3 is 14 residues. V was pared by 0 bases and J by 6 bases, with 12 bases between. The germline V gene encodes CDR1 ENHRY and CDR2 SYGVKD. CDR3 sequence reads: CAISESPSVGEQYF. Written as DNA, the CDR3 is TGTGCCATCAGTGAGTCGCCCAGCGTGGGCGAGCAGTACTTC.

This clone was found a few times. This chain joins TRBV28 and TRBJ2-7; 9 nucleotides line up with TRBD1. From germline, CDR1 is MDHEN and CDR2 SYDVKM. The CDR3 contains 15 residues. V trimming: 5 bases; J trimming: 0 bases; junction bases outside the gene matches: 5. The CDR3 DNA reads TGTGCCAGCAGTCAACAGGGGGCTAGCTCCTACGAGCAGTACTTC. Translating it yields CASSQQGASSYEQYF.

The rearrangement joins TRBV5-1 to TRBJ2-5, with 8 bases matching TRBD2. The CDR3 extends over 15 amino acids. Trimming took 0 bases from V and 5 from J; bases not matched to a gene: 6. The germline V gene has CDR1 SGHRS and CDR2 YFSETQ. This CDR3 is CASSLGGTRTETQYF. CDR3 sequence (DNA): TGCGCCAGCAGCTTGGGAGGGACTAGAACTGAGACCCAGTACTTC. The whole variable domain, filled in from reference TRBV5-1 and TRBJ2-5, reads KAGVTQTPRYLIKTRGQQVTLSCSPISGHRSVSWYQQTPGQGLQFLFEYFSETQRNKGNFPGRFSGRQFSNSRSEMNVSTLELGDSALYLCASSLGGTRTETQYFGPGTRLLVL.

This clone has only one observation. The chain employs TRBV7-9 and TRBJ2-7, with TRBD2 as a possible D gene (5 bases). This CDR3 spans 13 amino acids. Trimming shortened V by 3 bases and J by 6 bases, and 12 bases separated the two germline ends. Germline V gene sequence: CDR1 SEHNR, CDR2 FQNEAQ (reference sequence). CDR3 DNA: TGTGCCAGCAGCTTCAGCCCCGAGGGCGAGCAGTACTTC. It yields the protein CASSFSPEGEQYF.

This clone came up once. This chain connects TRBV9 to TRBJ1-4, with 11 nucleotides matching TRBD1. V lost 0 bases and J lost 8; bases outside the gene matches: 0. From germline, CDR1 is SGDLS and CDR2 YYNGEE. The CDR3 sequence is 14 residues long. CDR3 nucleotides: TGTGCCAGCAGCGTAGGGACAGGGGGCGAAAAACTGTTTTTT. This gives the protein CASSVGTGGEKLFF.

In its sample, this clone was seen once. The chain employs TRBV7-9 and TRBJ2-3; D remains unclear. Germline-derived CDR1 and CDR2 are SEHNR and FQNEAQ (reference sequence). The CDR3 has 12 residues. Trimming took off 3 bases at V and 5 bases at J, with 6 bases between the two ends. The CDR3 reads CASSFSVDTQYF. The CDR3 coding sequence is TGTGCCAGCAGCTTCTCGGTAGATACGCAGTATTTT. The full variable domain, completed using reference TRBV7-9 and TRBJ2-3, is DTGVSQNPRHKITKRGQNVTFRCDPISEHNRLYWYRQTLGQGPEFLTYFQNEAQLEKSRLLSDRFSAERPKGSFSTLEIQRTEQGDSAMYLCASSFSVDTQYFGPGTRLTVL.

This chain links TRBV11-2 with TRBJ2-3, with a weak D call TRBD2 (6 bases). Germline V lookup: CDR1 SGHAT, CDR2 FQNNGV. This CDR3 region has 17 residues. V lost 2 bases to trimming and J lost 2 bases, with 17 bases between them. DNA for the CDR3: TGTGCCAGCAGCTTACCGCTAGGCGGGGAGTACACAGATACGCAGTATTTT. It encodes CASSLPLGGEYTDTQYF.

The CDR3 sequence: CASSVEQRGDYGYTF. CDR3 DNA: TGTGCCAGCAGCGTAGAACAGCGGGGGGACTATGGCTACACCTTC. The rearrangement joins TRBV9 to TRBJ1-2, with TRBD1 as a possible D gene (5 bases). Per germline, CDR1 SGDLS and CDR2 YYNGEE. The CDR3 consists of 15 residues. Trimming removed 0 bases at V and 3 bases at J, with 12 bases between. The full variable domain, completed using reference TRBV9 and TRBJ1-2, is DSGVTQTPKHLITATGQRVTLRCSPRSGDLSVYWYQQSLDQGLQFLIQYYNGEERAKGNILERFSAQQFPDLHSELNLSSLELGDSALYFCASSVEQRGDYGYTFGSGTRLTVV.

CDR3 DNA sequence: TGTGCCAGCAGCTTAGTTAGCGGAAAACTGTTTTTT. Translating gives CASSLVSGKLFF. V is TRBV7-2 and J is TRBJ1-4; D is ambiguous. CDR1 and CDR2 from the germline V gene are SGHTA and FQGNSA. The CDR3 runs 12 residues. V dropped 1 base and J dropped 10 bases, with 7 bases sitting between them.

The V call is TRBV28, the J call TRBJ1-4, with D unresolved. Germline-derived CDR1 and CDR2 are MDHEN and SYDVKM. The CDR3 runs 12 residues. V was cut by 8 bases and J by 3 bases, with 7 bases left in between. The CDR3 nucleotides read TGTGCCAGCGGGCAGGCTAATGAAAAACTGTTTTTT. This encodes CASGQANEKLFF.

This clone was observed once. This chain joins TRBV7-9 and TRBJ2-7; D possibly corresponds to TRBD1 (5 bases). This CDR3 spans 12 amino acids. Trimming shortened V by 5 bases and J by 3 bases, and 8 bases separated the two germline ends. Germline V gene sequence: CDR1 SEHNR, CDR2 FQNEAQ (reference sequence). This chain's CDR3 is CASSRTGYEQYF. Here the CDR3 DNA reads TGTGCCAGCAGCCGAACAGGCTACGAGCAGTACTTC.

The chain uses TRBV25-1 and TRBJ1-3, with D possibly being TRBD1 (6 bases). Trimming removed 8 bases from V and 1 base from J, with 12 bases in between. In germline, CDR1 is MGHDK, CDR2 SYGVNS. The CDR3 is 14 residues long. The CDR3 sequence is CASSTGKSGNTIYF. The CDR3 bases are TGTGCCAGCTCCACAGGGAAGTCTGGAAACACCATATATTTT.